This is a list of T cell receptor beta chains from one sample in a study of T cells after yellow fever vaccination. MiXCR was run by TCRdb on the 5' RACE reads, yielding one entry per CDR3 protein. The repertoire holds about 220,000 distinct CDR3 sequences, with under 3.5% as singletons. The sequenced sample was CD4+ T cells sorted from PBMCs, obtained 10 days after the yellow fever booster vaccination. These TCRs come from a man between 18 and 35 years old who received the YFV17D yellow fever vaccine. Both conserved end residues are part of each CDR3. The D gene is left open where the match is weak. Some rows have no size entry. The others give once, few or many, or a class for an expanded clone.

CDR3 protein: CASSLDSNGEQFF
CDR3 DNA: TGTGCCAGCAGCTTAGACTCAAACGGTGAGCAGTTCTTC
D gene: -
V gene: TRBV7-7
clone size: -
J gene: TRBJ2-1

CDR3 protein: CASSVGEGGAFF
CDR3 DNA: TGTGCCAGCAGCGTAGGTGAAGGTGGTGCTTTCTTT
D gene: -
V gene: TRBV9
clone size: many
J gene: TRBJ1-1

CDR3 protein: CASSLGQFGSYEQYF
CDR3 DNA: TGCGCCAGCAGCTTGGGTCAGTTTGGATCCTACGAGCAGTACTTC
D gene: -
V gene: TRBV5-1
clone size: many
J gene: TRBJ2-7

CDR3 protein: CSASAGDEQFF
CDR3 DNA: TGCAGTGCTAGTGCTGGGGATGAGCAGTTCTTC
D gene: -
V gene: TRBV20-1
clone size: -
J gene: TRBJ2-1

CDR3 protein: CASSPTGANVLTF
CDR3 DNA: TGTGCCAGCTCACCAACTGGGGCCAACGTCCTGACTTTC
D gene: -
V gene: TRBV18
clone size: -
J gene: TRBJ2-6

CDR3 protein: CASSSHGRPNEQFF
CDR3 DNA: TGTGCCAGCAGTTCTCATGGACGGCCTAATGAGCAGTTCTTC
D gene: -
V gene: TRBV12-3/TRBV12-4
clone size: -
J gene: TRBJ2-1

CDR3 protein: CSARSRAGSKGYTF
CDR3 DNA: TGCAGTGCTAGATCCCGGGCCGGCTCGAAGGGCTACACCTTC
D gene: -
V gene: TRBV20-1
clone size: many
J gene: TRBJ1-2

CDR3 protein: CSARDRRASPLHF
CDR3 DNA: TGCAGTGCTAGAGATCGCCGGGCATCACCCCTCCACTTT
D gene: -
V gene: TRBV20-1
clone size: many
J gene: TRBJ1-6

CDR3 protein: CASSALGRGGQETQYF
CDR3 DNA: TGTGCCAGCAGTGCCCTAGGACGGGGGGGCCAAGAGACCCAGTACTTC
D gene: TRBD2
V gene: TRBV6-5
clone size: -
J gene: TRBJ2-5

CDR3 protein: CSASSGNQPQHF
CDR3 DNA: TGCAGTGCTAGCTCCGGGAATCAGCCCCAGCATTTT
D gene: -
V gene: TRBV20-1
clone size: many
J gene: TRBJ1-5

CDR3 protein: CATHNPLAGKETQYF
CDR3 DNA: TGTGCCACTCACAACCCCTTAGCGGGAAAAGAGACCCAGTACTTC
D gene: TRBD2
V gene: TRBV10-3
clone size: many
J gene: TRBJ2-5

CDR3 protein: CASALLGEQYF
CDR3 DNA: TGCGCCAGCGCCCTATTGGGCGAGCAGTACTTC
D gene: -
V gene: TRBV5-1
clone size: many
J gene: TRBJ2-7

CDR3 protein: CASSESIANTGELFF
CDR3 DNA: TGCGCCAGCAGTGAGTCAATCGCGAACACCGGGGAGCTGTTTTTT
D gene: -
V gene: TRBV10-1
clone size: many
J gene: TRBJ2-2

CDR3 protein: CASSQESRTGELFF
CDR3 DNA: TGCGCCAGCAGCCAAGAATCGAGGACCGGGGAGCTGTTTTTT
D gene: -
V gene: TRBV4-3
clone size: many
J gene: TRBJ2-2

CDR3 protein: CASSPGQDSSPLHF
CDR3 DNA: TGCGCCAGCAGCCCGGGACAGGACAGTTCACCCCTCCACTTT
D gene: TRBD1
V gene: TRBV5-1
clone size: many
J gene: TRBJ1-6

CDR3 protein: CASSPLAGGNTGELFF
CDR3 DNA: TGCGCCAGCAGCCCGCTAGCGGGGGGGAACACCGGGGAGCTGTTTTTT
D gene: TRBD2
V gene: TRBV4-3
clone size: many
J gene: TRBJ2-2

CDR3 protein: CASTTGDRNSPLHF
CDR3 DNA: TGCGCCAGCACTACGGGGGATCGGAATTCACCCCTCCACTTT
D gene: -
V gene: TRBV5-1
clone size: many
J gene: TRBJ1-6

CDR3 protein: CASGGQGISGANVLTF
CDR3 DNA: TGCGCCAGCGGGGGACAGGGGATCTCTGGGGCCAACGTCCTGACTTTC
D gene: TRBD1
V gene: TRBV5-1
clone size: few
J gene: TRBJ2-6

CDR3 protein: CASSLTQITGELFF
CDR3 DNA: TGTGCCAGCAGCTTGACCCAGATCACCGGGGAGCTGTTTTTT
D gene: -
V gene: TRBV5-8
clone size: many
J gene: TRBJ2-2

CDR3 protein: CASSFDRGVQPQHF
CDR3 DNA: TGTGCCAGCAGCTTCGACAGGGGTGTTCAGCCCCAGCATTTT
D gene: TRBD1
V gene: TRBV5-6
clone size: many
J gene: TRBJ1-5

CDR3 protein: CSSGETSTDTQYF
CDR3 DNA: TGCAGTTCCGGGGAAACTAGCACAGATACGCAGTATTTT
D gene: -
V gene: TRBV20-1
clone size: few
J gene: TRBJ2-3

CDR3 protein: CASSQQQGGGYTF
CDR3 DNA: TGTGCCAGCAGCCAGCAACAGGGAGGCGGCTACACCTTC
D gene: -
V gene: TRBV14
clone size: many
J gene: TRBJ1-2

CDR3 protein: CASSQDLLGRTGELFF
CDR3 DNA: TGTGCCAGCAGCCAAGATTTGCTAGGTCGCACCGGGGAGCTGTTTTTT
D gene: -
V gene: TRBV4-2
clone size: many
J gene: TRBJ2-2

CDR3 protein: CASSPDRNNSPLHF
CDR3 DNA: TGTGCCAGCTCACCGGACAGGAACAATTCACCCCTCCACTTT
D gene: TRBD1
V gene: TRBV18
clone size: few
J gene: TRBJ1-6

CDR3 protein: CASSQGNEKLFF
CDR3 DNA: TGTGCCAGCAGCCAAGGGAATGAAAAACTGTTTTTT
D gene: -
V gene: TRBV4-2
clone size: many
J gene: TRBJ1-4